This record concerns one T cell receptor (beta chain) sequence. Its antigen remains unknown. The read gets to within 3 residues of the CDR3 end, and the germline J gene fills in the rest. The CDR3 is 14 residues long. CDR1 and CDR2 (germline): SGHRS, YFSETQ. V was clipped by 0 bases and J by 1 base, with 7 bases between them. This sample is part of a study of T cells in women clearing cervical HPV infection. Regarding the study as a whole: CIN3+ cases had significantly higher TCR richness than controls; evenness did not differ. It is unknown whether associations predate infection; no effector/memory or HPV-specific sorting.

Assay used: immunoSEQ multiplex PCR; TCRdb lists only in-frame clones, some missing. The table lists about 39,000 clones, with 4.5% to 6% in the top ten. The sample comprised blood buffy coat. The TCR comes from a woman aged 18 to 75 with a cervical HPV16 infection that either progressed to CIN3+ or cleared (not recorded which). The chain combines TRBV5-1 with TRBJ1-2, with D possibly matching TRBD1 (5 bases). CDR3 DNA, as far as it was read: TGCGCCAGCAGCTTGGGGGGCCTTAACTATGGC. Protein: CASSLGGLNYG. The CDR3 as a whole reads CASSLGGLNYGYTF.